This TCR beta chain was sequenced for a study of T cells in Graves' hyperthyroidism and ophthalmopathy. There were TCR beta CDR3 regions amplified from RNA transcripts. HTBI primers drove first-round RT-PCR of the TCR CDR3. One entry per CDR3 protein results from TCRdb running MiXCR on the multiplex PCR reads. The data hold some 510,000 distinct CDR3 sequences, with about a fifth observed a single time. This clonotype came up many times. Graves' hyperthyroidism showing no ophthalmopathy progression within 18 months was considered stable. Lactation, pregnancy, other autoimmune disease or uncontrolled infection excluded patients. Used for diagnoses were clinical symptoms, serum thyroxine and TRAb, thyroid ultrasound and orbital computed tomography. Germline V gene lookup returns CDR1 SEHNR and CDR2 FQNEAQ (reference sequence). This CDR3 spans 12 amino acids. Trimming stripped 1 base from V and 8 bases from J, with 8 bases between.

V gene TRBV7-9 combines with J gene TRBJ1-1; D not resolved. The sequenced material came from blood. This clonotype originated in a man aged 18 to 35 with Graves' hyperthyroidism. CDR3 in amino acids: CASSLERIEAFF. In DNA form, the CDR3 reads TGTGCCAGCAGCTTAGAGCGGATAGAAGCTTTCTTT.